This TCR beta chain was sequenced during a study of blood T cells in healthy people across ages. Study overall: Template-switching capture recovered about one barcoded beta molecule per two T cells.

Sample-barcoded 5' priming and a J-beta primer mix drove a second PCR of 7 to 11 cycles. TCRdb recomputed calls from the 5' RACE reads with MiXCR, one row per CDR3 protein. The sample holds about 810,000 distinct CDR3 sequences; approximately 35% are singletons and the top ten take over 10%. The CDR3 runs to 14 residues. Trimming stripped 0 bases from V and 1 base from J, with 6 bases between. Germline CDR1 is MGHDK and CDR2 is SYGVNS. The chain combines TRBV25-1 with TRBJ1-1; D is ambiguous. Source material: blood. The clonotype originates from a young man in good health. The DNA of the CDR3 is TGTGCCAGCAGTGAATACAACAAGAACACTGAAGCTTTCTTT. Amino acids: CASSEYNKNTEAFF.